This T cell receptor (beta chain) came from a study of shared clonotypes between healthy human individuals. The CDR3 contains 17 residues. CDR1 SGDLS and CDR2 YYNGEE come from the germline V gene. The germline V and J ends were trimmed by 5 bases and 6 bases, with 25 bases remaining between them. TCRdb's table, derived via immunoSEQ multiplex PCR, lists solely in-frame clones and lacks some. The sample yields around 2,000,000 clones, 90% to 95% seen once. Terminally differentiated effector memory CD45RA+ cells were excluded by CCR7 positive selection of CD45RO-negative cells. Input material: naive CD8+ T cells from PBMCs. This sequence originates from a man aged 18 to 30 in good health. Some clones in this sample may be carry-over from other donors' samples. The genes are TRBV9 and TRBJ2-3; the D gene is possibly TRBD2 (6 bases). The DNA of the CDR3 is TGTGCCAGCAGTGATCCGCGGGGAGGCTCACGGTGGGATACGCAGTATTTT. This gives the protein CASSDPRGGSRWDTQYF.